A selection of T cell receptor beta chains follows, all from one sample in a study of glioma-infiltrating T cells. TCRdb ran MiXCR on the multiplex PCR reads and lists one entry per CDR3 protein. In the table there are fewer than 200,000 distinct CDR3 sequences, roughly a third of which are singletons. Sequencing was performed on glioma tissue, nonneoplastic brain tissue, or PBMCs (not recorded which). The receptors stem from a human donor with low-grade glioma or glioblastoma, undergoing nonglioma brain surgery, or in good health (not recorded which). CDR3s include the opening cysteine and the closing phenylalanine or tryptophan. A D gene is named only where the DNA matches it firmly. Expanded clones get a size class; other rows say once, few or many, or leave the size out.

j_call clone_size d_call v_call cdr3_aa cdr3_nt
TRBJ1-5 NA NA TRBV12-3/TRBV12-4 CASSRTVSNQPQHF TGTGCCAGCTCCAGGACGGTTAGCAATCAGCCCCAGCATTTT
TRBJ1-5 many TRBD1 TRBV7-2 CASSFKGGDGQPQHF TGTGCCAGCAGCTTTAAAGGGGGCGACGGTCAGCCCCAGCATTTT
TRBJ2-5 many NA TRBV7-2 CASSLAWGSGKETQYF TGTGCCAGCAGCTTAGCGTGGGGTAGCGGTAAAGAGACCCAGTACTTC
TRBJ2-1 many TRBD2 TRBV2 CASRRGTSGDNEQFF TGTGCCAGCAGACGGGGGACTAGCGGGGACAATGAGCAGTTCTTC
TRBJ2-3 NA TRBD2 TRBV7-3 CASSYTSGSSDTQYF TGTGCCAGCAGCTATACTAGCGGGAGCTCAGATACGCAGTATTTT
TRBJ2-7 NA NA TRBV9 CASSTGGGPSYEQYF TGTGCCAGCAGCACAGGAGGGGGTCCATCCTACGAGCAGTACTTC
TRBJ2-3 many NA TRBV7-2 CASSLAWNTDTQYF TGTGCCAGCAGCTTAGCGTGGAACACAGATACGCAGTATTTT
TRBJ1-3 many NA TRBV5-4 CASSSFSRASGNTIYF TGTGCCAGCAGCTCGTTCTCACGCGCCTCGGGAAACACCATATATTTT
TRBJ2-1 many TRBD2 TRBV20-1 CSAKGLAYINEQFF TGCAGTGCTAAGGGACTAGCATACATCAATGAGCAGTTCTTC
TRBJ2-2 NA TRBD1 TRBV29-1 CSVGTGPGRELFF TGCAGCGTTGGGACAGGGCCCGGCAGGGAGCTGTTTTTT
TRBJ2-3 many TRBD2 TRBV29-1 CSSGTRDTDTQYF TGCAGCTCAGGGACTAGAGACACAGATACGCAGTATTTT
TRBJ2-1 many TRBD2 TRBV7-2 CASSLVWGRDEQFF TGTGCCAGCAGCTTAGTTTGGGGGAGGGATGAGCAGTTCTTC
TRBJ2-7 many NA TRBV7-2 CASSLVGSSYEQYF TGTGCCAGCAGCTTAGTTGGCTCCTCCTACGAGCAGTACTTC
TRBJ2-4 many NA TRBV2 CARRTVNTNIQYF TGTGCCAGACGGACAGTGAACACAAACATTCAGTACTTC
TRBJ2-3 medium-sized TRBD2 TRBV6-1 CASSEAESAGGEDTQYF TGTGCCAGCAGTGAAGCGGAGTCGGCGGGAGGTGAAGATACGCAGTATTTT
TRBJ2-7 NA TRBD2 TRBV12-5 CASGLATGTSGTTYEQYF TGTGCTAGTGGTTTGGCAACCGGGACTAGCGGGACAACCTACGAGCAGTACTTC
TRBJ1-6 NA NA TRBV9 CASSARGMATSPLHF TGTGCCAGCAGCGCGAGGGGGATGGCTACTTCACCCCTCCACTTT
TRBJ2-3 NA TRBD2 TRBV9 CASSSRAGGPSDTQYF TGTGCCAGCAGCTCCCGGGCGGGAGGGCCGTCAGATACGCAGTATTTT
TRBJ2-3 many NA TRBV7-9 CASSLVRYTQYF TGTGCCAGCAGCTTAGTTAGGTATACGCAGTATTTT
TRBJ2-5 many NA TRBV7-2 CASSLVWDTQETQYF TGTGCCAGCAGCTTAGTATGGGACACCCAAGAGACCCAGTACTTC
TRBJ2-1 NA NA TRBV12-3/TRBV12-4 CASSQRQEGYNEQFF TGTGCCAGCAGCCAGAGACAGGAAGGCTACAATGAGCAGTTCTTC
TRBJ2-2 NA NA TRBV11-2 CAGSSYFPGELFF TGTGCCGGCAGCTCATATTTTCCCGGGGAGCTGTTTTTT
TRBJ2-7 many TRBD2 TRBV6-1 CASSAGSGSYEQYF TGTGCCAGCAGTGCCGGTAGCGGGAGCTACGAGCAGTACTTC
TRBJ1-4 many TRBD1 TRBV28 CASSLPGQGVSSGEKLFF TGTGCCAGCAGTTTACCGGGACAGGGGGTTTCATCAGGTGAAAAACTGTTTTTT
TRBJ2-7 few TRBD2 TRBV5-1 CASSWGGLAAEQYF TGCGCCAGCAGCTGGGGGGGACTAGCGGCCGAGCAGTACTTC
TRBJ1-4 NA NA TRBV29-1 CSGAVATNEKLFF TGCAGTGGGGCCGTTGCAACTAATGAAAAACTGTTTTTT
TRBJ1-2 many NA TRBV28 CASSLTSGYGYTF TGTGCCAGCAGTTTGACGTCAGGCTATGGCTACACCTTC
TRBJ2-3 NA NA TRBV20-1 CSASQARRSDTQYF TGCAGTGCTAGTCAAGCTAGAAGGAGTGATACGCAGTATTTT
TRBJ2-1 many NA TRBV6-1 CASSSQNEQFF TGTGCCAGCAGTTCCCAGAATGAGCAGTTCTTC
TRBJ1-6 NA NA TRBV7-2 CASRRRPAHQNSPLHF TGTGCCAGCAGGCGACGACCGGCGCACCAGAATTCACCCCTCCACTTT
TRBJ2-3 few TRBD1 TRBV4-2 CASSQGQGHEDAQYF TGTGCCAGCAGCCAAGGACAGGGGCATGAGGATGCGCAGTATTTT
TRBJ2-1 NA NA TRBV30 CAWSVWYEQFF TGTGCCTGGAGTGTCTGGTATGAGCAGTTCTTC
TRBJ1-1 NA NA TRBV2 CASSLGGQNTEGLF TGTGCCAGCAGCTTAGGCGGGCAGAACACTGAAGGTTTGTTT
TRBJ2-4 many NA TRBV20-1 CSASPPEIAKNIQYF TGCAGTGCTTCACCTCCAGAGATAGCCAAAAACATTCAGTACTTC
TRBJ1-1 many NA TRBV6-2/TRBV6-3 CASSYGQLGAEAFF TGTGCCAGCAGTTATGGACAGCTTGGCGCTGAAGCTTTCTTT
TRBJ2-5 many NA TRBV6-1 CASSEIGGTQYF TGTGCCAGCAGTGAAATTGGGGGGACCCAGTACTTC
TRBJ2-3 many NA TRBV6-2/TRBV6-3 CASSYVFWREESADTQYF TGTGCCAGCAGTTACGTTTTTTGGAGGGAGGAGTCGGCAGATACGCAGTATTTT
TRBJ2-7 many NA TRBV28 CASSPPGGDTYEQYF TGTGCCAGCAGTCCCCCCGGCGGGGACACCTACGAGCAGTACTTC
TRBJ2-1 few NA TRBV19 CASSWAARSNEQFF TGTGCCAGTAGTTGGGCGGCTAGGTCGAATGAGCAGTTCTTC
TRBJ2-3 NA TRBD2 TRBV11-2 CASSSGLAGARDTQYF TGTGCCAGCAGCTCGGGACTAGCGGGAGCCAGGGATACGCAGTATTTT
TRBJ2-5 many TRBD2 TRBV19 CASSILAGVSQETQYF TGTGCCAGTAGTATACTAGCGGGAGTATCCCAAGAGACCCAGTACTTC
TRBJ2-3 NA NA TRBV4-3 CASSQVFPDYEPTSTDTQYF TGCGCCAGCAGCCAAGTGTTTCCGGACTACGAGCCTACTAGCACAGATACGCAGTATTTT
TRBJ1-1 many TRBD1 TRBV7-9 CASSERDRSAEAFF TGTGCCAGCAGCGAAAGGGACAGGTCAGCTGAAGCTTTCTTT
TRBJ2-7 many NA TRBV6-2/TRBV6-3 CASSYSRPSYSYEQYF TGTGCCAGCAGTTACTCGCGTCCAAGTTACTCCTACGAGCAGTACTTC
TRBJ2-3 many NA TRBV7-2 CASSLGDYTDTQYF TGTGCCAGCAGCTTAGGAGACTACACAGATACGCAGTATTTT
TRBJ2-7 many TRBD2 TRBV6-1 CASSEVVAGGARNEQYF TGTGCCAGCAGTGAAGTCGTAGCGGGAGGGGCGAGAAACGAGCAGTACTTC
TRBJ2-1 many TRBD2 TRBV20-1 CSASTYPGRGRNEQFF TGCAGTGCTAGCACGTATCCCGGGAGGGGGAGGAATGAGCAGTTCTTC
TRBJ2-7 many TRBD2 TRBV6-2/TRBV6-3 CASSYTGLAGEQYF TGTGCCAGCAGTTACACCGGACTAGCGGGCGAGCAGTACTTC
TRBJ2-7 NA NA TRBV5-1 CASSLTSGSDYEQYF TGCGCCAGCAGCTTGACGTCGGGATCCGACTACGAGCAGTACTTC